The present entry profiles one TCR beta chain with its context. Living in about two dozen US areas, the participants were between roughly 18 and 95 years of age. Clinical history as reported by participants underpinned cohort assignment. The sample comes from a study of blood T cell repertoires in COVID-19. CDR1 is MDHEN and CDR2 is SYDVKM in the germline V gene. This CDR3 is built from 16 residues. The V gene end was trimmed by 4 bases and the J gene end by 4 bases; junction bases not matched to a gene: 8. Libraries were prepared by immunoSEQ multiplex PCR; TCRdb keeps only in-frame clonotypes and omits some of them. Of around 250,000 clones in the sample, 90% are singletons; the top ten hold 4.1%.

V gene TRBV28 combines with J gene TRBJ2-1, with 9 positions matching TRBD2. Source material: PBMCs or T cells enriched from blood (not recorded which). This sequence was found in a woman younger than 45 with acute COVID-19. The CDR3 nucleotides are TGTGCCAGCAGTTCCGGGTCGGCGGGAGGGTACAATGAGCAGTTCTTC. This gives the protein CASSSGSAGGYNEQFF.